The 8 T cell receptor beta chains listed next were all sequenced from one sample in a study of human T cells and chemical hapten exposure. Noted time point: pre-sensitization, week 0. Treatment described: therapeutic diphenylcyclopropenone sensitization with weekly scalp DPC. TCRdb re-analysed the RACE reads in MiXCR, keeping a single row per CDR3 protein. The table lists 250,000 to 300,000 distinct CDR3 sequences, around 7.7% of them singletons. The input for sequencing was whole blood, taken in connection with sensitization to the hapten diphenylcyclopropenone (DPC). All receptors derive from a man younger than 35 with alopecia areata. Some clones in this sample may be carry-over from other donors' samples.

This clonotype was picked up a small number of times. The chain joins TRBV12-3 or TRBV12-4 to TRBJ1-4, with 8 bases that match TRBD1. V gave up 5 bases and J gave up 8 bases; unmatched junction bases: 10. The CDR3 covers 15 residues. The CDR3 nucleotides read TGTGCCAGCAGTCCAAGGGCACAGGGGGGCGAAAAACTGTTTTTT. This translates into CASSPRAQGGEKLFF.

The chain recombines TRBV6-5 with TRBJ2-5; 10 positions match TRBD1. Germline trimming cut 8 bases from V and 4 bases from J; bases unmatched to any gene: 10. The CDR3 has 15 amino acids. Germline CDR1 is MNHEY and CDR2 is SVGAGI. In DNA form, the CDR3 reads TGTGCCAGCCGAGGGACAGGGGAAGGGCGAGAGACCCAGTACTTC. Translation: CASRGTGEGRETQYF.

This clonotype was seen a few times. V and J are TRBV6-2 or TRBV6-3 and TRBJ1-5; D gene uncertain. The CDR3 is 14 residues long. Trimming removed 5 bases at V and 0 bases at J, with 8 bases between. Germline V gene lookup returns CDR1 MNHEY and CDR2 SVGEGT. The CDR3 DNA reads as TGTGCCAGCAGTCGCCCGCCTAGCAATCAGCCCCAGCATTTT. This translates into CASSRPPSNQPQHF.

The CDR3 reads CASTRTGTPNQPQHF. The CDR3 nucleotides are TGTGCCAGCACCCGTACCGGGACACCTAATCAGCCCCAGCATTTT. This chain uses TRBV16 with TRBJ1-5; the D gene is possibly TRBD1 (6 bases). V was pared by 7 bases and J by 4 bases, with 17 bases between. The CDR3 runs to 15 residues. The V gene's germline CDR1 is KGHSY and CDR2 FQNENV. Combining the CDR3 with reference TRBV16 and TRBJ1-5 gives the whole variable domain GEEVAQTPKHLVRGEGQKAKLYCAPIKGHSYVFWYQQVLKNEFKFLISFQNENVFDETGMPKERFSAKCLPNSPCSLEIQATKLEDSAVYFCASTRTGTPNQPQHFGDGTRLSIL.

This clonotype was detected a few times. The gene calls are TRBV6-5 and TRBJ1-6, with D possibly TRBD1 on 5 matching bases. Deletions cut 0 bases from V and 2 bases from J, with 20 bases between. This CDR3 spans 20 amino acids. Germline assignment: CDR1 MNHEY and CDR2 SVGAGI. CDR3: CASSYSKARQGRAYNSPLHF. CDR3 nucleotides: TGTGCCAGCAGTTACTCGAAAGCGCGGCAGGGTAGGGCCTATAATTCACCCCTCCACTTT.

This chain connects TRBV28 to TRBJ1-5, with D possibly matching TRBD1 (6 bases). This CDR3 contains 16 residues. The V end lost 4 bases, the J end lost 2 bases, and 15 bases lay between the germline ends. Germline V CDR1 and CDR2: MDHEN, SYDVKM. The CDR3 is CASSSPDSDGNQPQHF. In nucleotides, the CDR3 is TGTGCCAGCAGTTCCCCGGACAGCGATGGCAATCAGCCCCAGCATTTT.

This clonotype showed up just a few times. This chain joins TRBV5-6 and TRBJ1-5; tentatively, D is TRBD1 (5 bases). Trimming took 4 bases from V and 3 from J, leaving 14 bases between them. The CDR3 has 15 residues. Per the germline V gene, CDR1 is SGHDT and CDR2 is YYEEEE. CDR3 in amino acids: CASSPWQGLNQPQHF. The CDR3, as DNA: TGTGCCAGCAGCCCCTGGCAGGGACTCAATCAGCCCCAGCATTTT.

This clonotype was counted a few times. The CDR3 DNA reads as TGCAGCGTTGTAAGCCCAGCGGGGGAGTACGAGCAGTACTTC. This gives the protein CSVVSPAGEYEQYF. The V and J genes are TRBV29-1 and TRBJ2-7; 8 nucleotides agree with TRBD2. The CDR3 runs 14 residues. The V gene's germline CDR1 is SQVTM and CDR2 ANQGSEA. The J segment lost 4 bases and the V segment lost 4 bases, leaving 9 bases of the junction unmatched.